A single sample gave rise to the 17 T cell receptor beta chains below, sequenced in a study of identical twins (dated by TCRdb to 2016 to 2017). The library was made by 5' RACE. Sequencing took place on an Illumina HiSeq 2000. TCRdb reprocessed the public reads (quality trimming at Q25 with fastp, clone calling with MiXCR) and kept in-frame beta chains. Each entry is one CDR3 protein sequence, shown with its most common DNA and genes. The sample table shows some 590,000 distinct CDR3 sequences, and over 8.5% are seen once. The ten biggest clones cover 3% of the sample. These data were likewise used in another study, on yellow fever vaccine responses in identical twins.

Sequencing was carried out using PBMCs. The receptors here all came from a woman between 18 and 29 years old in good health.

This clonotype turned up a few times. The chain is built from TRBV4-1 and TRBJ2-1, with 13 bases lining up with TRBD2. The CDR3 has 19 amino acids. Germline V gene data show CDR1 as MGHRA and CDR2 as YSYEKL. Unmatched junction bases numbered 8, after V lost 0 bases and J lost 3 bases. The chain's CDR3 is CASSQDRRTSGSIYNEQFF. The CDR3 nucleotides are TGCGCCAGCAGCCAAGACCGCAGGACTAGCGGGAGTATCTACAATGAGCAGTTCTTC.

This clonotype came up a few times. This sequence joins TRBV27 and TRBJ2-2; TRBD2 aligns across 10 bases. Germline loops: CDR1 MNHEY, CDR2 SMNVEV (reference sequence). The CDR3 has 16 amino acids. Trimming cost V 6 bases and J 7 bases; bases outside gene matches: 11. The CDR3 DNA is TGTGCCAGCAGCACCACTAGCGGGAATAGGGGCGGGGAGCTGTTTTTT. It specifies CASSTTSGNRGGELFF.

This sequence joins TRBV5-1 and TRBJ2-1; D remains ambiguous. Per the germline V gene, CDR1 is SGHRS and CDR2 is YFSETQ. The CDR3 spans 13 residues. The V and J ends lost 0 bases and 10 bases respectively, with 11 bases between them. CDR3: CASSLVGSREQFF. CDR3 bases: TGCGCCAGCAGCTTGGTCGGCAGCCGGGAGCAGTTCTTC.

The chain employs TRBV5-5 and TRBJ2-7, with 8 nucleotides matching TRBD1. CDR1 is SGHKS and CDR2 is YYEKEE in the germline V gene (reference sequence). The length of the CDR3 is 16 residues. Germline trimming cut 0 bases from V and 3 bases from J; bases unmatched to any gene: 8. In DNA form, the CDR3 reads TGTGCCAGCAGCTTGGGGGGTCAGGGGGCAATCTACGAGCAGTACTTC. Protein: CASSLGGQGAIYEQYF.

A few counts support this clonotype. The chain's CDR3 is CASSFRSREEQFF. The CDR3 DNA follows: TGTGCCAGCAGTTTTAGGTCCAGAGAGGAGCAGTTCTTC. The gene calls are TRBV12-3 or TRBV12-4 and TRBJ2-1; no reliable D call. The CDR3 is made up of 13 amino acids. V was clipped by 3 bases and J by 10 bases, with 13 bases between them.

V and J are TRBV6-5 and TRBJ1-5; D is uncertain. Looked up from germline, CDR1 is MNHEY and CDR2 is SVGAGI. V lost 3 bases, J lost 2 bases, and 11 bases lay in between. The CDR3 is made up of 15 amino acids. The CDR3 region is CASSYSFVGNQPQHF. The CDR3, as DNA: TGTGCCAGCAGTTATTCGTTTGTTGGCAATCAGCCCCAGCATTTT.

Many counts were recorded for this clonotype. The rearrangement joins TRBV12-3 or TRBV12-4 to TRBJ1-5; TRBD1 might be the D (5 bases). The CDR3 loop spans 14 amino acids. V dropped 6 bases and J dropped 5 bases, with 14 bases sitting between them. CDR3 DNA sequence: TGTGCCAGCAGCTCCCGGGGGTGGGATCAGCCCCAGCATTTT. Translated: CASSSRGWDQPQHF.

This clonotype was picked up one time. The chain has TRBV11-2 and TRBJ1-4; 7 nucleotides agree with TRBD1. This CDR3 has 18 amino acids. Trimming took 3 bases from V and 0 from J; bases not matched to a gene: 10. The germline V gene encodes CDR1 SGHAT and CDR2 FQNNGV. CDR3 sequence: CASSFRRSGGTTNEKLFF. The DNA for the CDR3 is TGTGCCAGCAGCTTTCGTAGGTCAGGGGGGACAACTAATGAAAAACTGTTTTTT.

This clonotype appeared many times. This chain links TRBV20-1 with TRBJ2-1, with D hard to call. CDR1 and CDR2 (germline): DFQATT, SNEGSKA (reference sequence). The V end was cut by 5 bases, the J end by 0 bases, with 11 bases between. This CDR3 spans 14 amino acids. Written as DNA, the CDR3 is TGCAGTGCTGCCCCAAGGAGCTCCTACAATGAGCAGTTCTTC. Protein: CSAAPRSSYNEQFF.

This clonotype was observed at least ten times. The chain employs TRBV6-2 or TRBV6-3 and TRBJ2-1; 9 bases agree with TRBD1. J lost 6 bases, V lost 4 bases, and 7 bases had no gene match. Germline V lookup: CDR1 MNHEY, CDR2 SVGEGT. This CDR3 comprises 15 residues. CDR3 sequence reads: CASSWGQGGFNEQFF. The CDR3 DNA is TGTGCCAGCAGTTGGGGACAGGGAGGGTTCAATGAGCAGTTCTTC.

The chain links TRBV15 to TRBJ2-2; D gene unclear. CDR3 size: 14 residues. CDR1 and CDR2 from the germline V gene are LNHNV and YYDKDF (reference sequence). V lost 0 bases, J lost 7 bases, and 9 bases lay in between. The CDR3 spells CATSRDTDLGELFF. CDR3 nucleotide sequence: TGTGCCACCAGCAGAGATACCGACCTCGGGGAGCTGTTTTTT.

The table lists this clonotype with a few counts. The chain combines TRBV7-9 with TRBJ1-2; D is undetermined. Germline CDR1 SEHNR, CDR2 FQNEAQ (reference sequence). Trimming removed 4 bases at V and 0 bases at J, with 12 bases between. This CDR3 is built from 15 residues. CDR3 loop: CASSSKGRTNYGYTF. As DNA, the CDR3 is TGTGCCAGCAGCTCCAAGGGCCGCACTAACTATGGCTACACCTTC.

This chain joins TRBV6-5 and TRBJ1-1; the D gene is possibly TRBD1 (5 bases). This CDR3 has 16 amino acids. From germline, CDR1 is MNHEY and CDR2 SVGAGI. The ends were cut back, 0 bases at V and 0 bases at J, with 11 bases in the middle. The CDR3 sequence: CASSYSRDMVNTEAFF. The CDR3, as DNA: TGTGCCAGCAGTTACTCCAGGGATATGGTGAACACTGAAGCTTTCTTT.

The CDR3 bases are TGCGCCAGCAGCGGATCTAGCGGGGGATTCTCCTACGAGCAGTACTTC. Its protein product is CASSGSSGGFSYEQYF. This chain connects TRBV5-1 to TRBJ2-7; 10 bases are shared with TRBD2. Trimming cost V 4 bases and J 0 bases; bases outside gene matches: 7. The germline gives CDR1 SGHRS, CDR2 YFSETQ. This CDR3 region has 16 residues.

Comments on this clonotype: A much larger clone differs from this one at a single base, so this may be a read error. The chain carries TRBV14 and TRBJ2-1, with a tentative D call TRBD1 (6 bases). The germline V gene encodes CDR1 SGHDN and CDR2 FVKESK. V lost 1 base, J lost 4 bases, and 11 bases lay in between. This CDR3 spans 15 amino acids. CDR3 DNA: TGTGCCAGCAGCCAAGTCCAGGGGAAGTACAATGAGCAGTTCTTC. Translated, it gives CASSQVQGKYNEQFF.

This clonotype was found many times. The V and J genes are TRBV7-9 and TRBJ1-1; D gene uncertain. The germline V gene encodes CDR1 SEHNR and CDR2 FQNEAQ (reference sequence). V dropped 2 bases and J dropped 3 bases, with 7 bases sitting between them. CDR3 size: 13 residues. CDR3 in amino acids: CASSLTSDTEAFF. The CDR3, as DNA: TGTGCCAGCAGCTTAACGTCGGACACTGAAGCTTTCTTT.

This clonotype came up a few times. The V and J genes are TRBV6-5 and TRBJ2-2, with TRBD1 as a possible D gene (5 bases). Trimming took off 4 bases at V and 3 bases at J, with 12 bases between the two ends. Germline CDR1 MNHEY, CDR2 SVGAGI. This CDR3 region has 15 residues. The CDR3: CASSLKTGDTGELFF. The CDR3 nucleotides are TGTGCCAGCAGTTTGAAAACAGGCGACACCGGGGAGCTGTTTTTT.